The clone carrying this T cell receptor beta chain was detected only a few times. As yet, its antigen is unknown. This sample was included in a study of cytomegalovirus exposure and HLA in healthy donors. Findings of the study overall: A few chains linked to CMV were shown in vitro to be specific for CMV antigens.

The V gene's germline CDR1 is SGHTS and CDR2 YDEGEE. J was trimmed by 2 bases and V by 3 bases; bases with no gene match: 4. The length of the CDR3 is 16 residues. PCR amplification relied on 60 Vbeta primers (plus 13 Jbeta primers). Using immunoSEQ multiplex PCR, the repertoire was profiled, and TCRdb retains in-frame clones only, with some absent. The sample comprises over 150,000 clones, about 80% of which are singletons, and roughly 1.4% rests with the top ten. Specimen: PBMCs. The TCR comes from a woman aged 25 to 39 in good health and CMV-seropositive. V and J are TRBV5-8 and TRBJ2-1, with TRBD2 matching 11 bases. The CDR3 region has the DNA TGTGCCAGCAGCTATCTAGCGGGAGGCGCCTACAATGAGCAGTTCTTC. This encodes CASSYLAGGAYNEQFF.